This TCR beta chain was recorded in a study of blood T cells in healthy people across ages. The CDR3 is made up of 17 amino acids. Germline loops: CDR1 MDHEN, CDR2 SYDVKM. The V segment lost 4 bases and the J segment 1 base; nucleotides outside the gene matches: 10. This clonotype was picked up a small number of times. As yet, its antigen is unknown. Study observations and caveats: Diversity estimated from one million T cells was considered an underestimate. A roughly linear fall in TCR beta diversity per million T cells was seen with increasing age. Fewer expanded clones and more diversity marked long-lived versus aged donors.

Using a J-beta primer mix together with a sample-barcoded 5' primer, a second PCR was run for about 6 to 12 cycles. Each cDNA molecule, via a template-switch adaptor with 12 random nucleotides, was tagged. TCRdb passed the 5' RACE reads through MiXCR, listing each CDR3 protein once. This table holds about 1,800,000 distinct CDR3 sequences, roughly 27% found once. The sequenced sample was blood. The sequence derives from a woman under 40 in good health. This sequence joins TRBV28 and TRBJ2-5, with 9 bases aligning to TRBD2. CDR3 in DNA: TGTGCCAGCAGTTCTCTACAGCGGGGGGCCCCCCAAGAGACCCAGTACTTC. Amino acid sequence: CASSSLQRGAPQETQYF.